This note documents a single TCR beta chain sequence. Expressed TCRB transcripts were sequenced after all isolated RNA was converted to cDNA. Repertoires were generated with immunoSEQ multiplex PCR, while TCRdb's copy carries only in-frame clones and drops some. Here the sample spans under 90,000 clones, around 32% being singletons. These data are taken from a study of beta chain features in type 1 diabetes. CD45RO/CCR7/CD25/CD127/CD95/CD27 sorting isolated CD4+ naive, central memory, regulatory and stem cell-like memory cells. The CDR3 covers 15 residues. V lost 4 bases to trimming and J lost 3 bases, with 16 bases between them. In germline, CDR1 is ENHRY, CDR2 SYGVKD.

The chain has TRBV10-3 and TRBJ2-7, with D perhaps TRBD2 (7 bases). The receptor was isolated from a young woman in good health. The sample was stem cell memory CD4+ T cells from blood. CDR3 sequence (DNA): TGTGCCATCAGTGCTCAAGGGGGGGGCGACTACGAGCAGTACTTC. Protein sequence: CAISAQGGGDYEQYF.